This section outlines one TCR beta chain sequence together with its context. What this receptor recognizes is not known. No base qualities exist here, and no much larger clone lies one base off it. The sample is drawn from a study of blood T cell repertoires in COVID-19 (dated by TCRdb to the early 2020s). The study in broad terms: The collaborator samples originated in the United States, Italy and Spain and spanned the acute and convalescent phases of COVID-19. The material from the prospective study consisted of cDNA or gDNA derived from T cells, B-cell-depleted T cells, or PBMCs. Subjects who had been exposed to COVID-19, were actively infected with it, or had recovered from it provided the deeply sampled blood TCRbeta repertoires that made up the dataset. The repertoires were released in a freely available public database intended as a resource for research on the immune response to SARS-CoV-2. The samples were drawn from two sources: the first 160 participants of the ongoing ImmuneRACE study, and about 1,300 subjects contributed by 6 global collaborators. Nearly every sample came with metadata listing a de-identified subject ID, COVID-19 status, age in years and sex. Where available, HLA class I and class II types were taken from metadata supplied by the sample provider and were not determined by assay-based typing. The research as a whole found: The quantity of clinical and demographic metadata differed by source and by participant and was supplied without curation.

The collaborating institutions used their own protocols to collect whole blood in K2EDTA tubes. For TCRbeta analysis, collaborators shipped samples as frozen whole blood, isolated PBMCs, or DNA extracted from either of those sample types. Counted from cysteine to phenylalanine, this CDR3 has 12 amino acids. CDR3 DNA is the only sequence kept; it has 36 bases, read in frame from the first base. V loses 0 bases, J loses 9 bases, and the germline ends lie 5 bases apart. CDR1 and CDR2 (KGHDR, SFDVKD) derive from the germline V gene. TCRbeta CDR3 regions were amplified from genomic DNA by means of the immunoSEQ Assay, a bias-controlled multiplex PCR. As for how the authors treated the data: The number of nucleated cells in each sample was estimated from the amplification of reference gene primers within the assay. To quantify the absolute abundance of each unique TCRbeta CDR3 rearrangement, sequence reads were collapsed and filtered. For each sample, productive Simpson clonality was calculated as the square root of Simpson's diversity index across productive rearrangements. As stored in TCRdb, this immuneACCESS dataset retains in-frame rearrangements with V and J assigned. A fraction of the clones does not appear; measured against another copy, unresolved V genes explain less than half of the discrepancy, and the remainder lacks a known reason. Clonal size and the V and J genes are those of that table, whereas D and trimming came from the DNA. The sample table contains around 100,000 clones; only one count was recorded for 88% of them. The ten largest clonotypes hold about 5.3% of the sample.

Sequenced sample: peripheral blood. The sequence is built from TRBV24-1 and TRBJ2-1; no D gene can be assigned with confidence. This receptor was obtained from a human donor in a cohort sampled during active COVID-19. The nucleotide sequence reads as follows: TGTGCCACCAGTGATTTGATTAGTGAGCAGTTCTTC. This yields the protein CATSDLISEQFF.